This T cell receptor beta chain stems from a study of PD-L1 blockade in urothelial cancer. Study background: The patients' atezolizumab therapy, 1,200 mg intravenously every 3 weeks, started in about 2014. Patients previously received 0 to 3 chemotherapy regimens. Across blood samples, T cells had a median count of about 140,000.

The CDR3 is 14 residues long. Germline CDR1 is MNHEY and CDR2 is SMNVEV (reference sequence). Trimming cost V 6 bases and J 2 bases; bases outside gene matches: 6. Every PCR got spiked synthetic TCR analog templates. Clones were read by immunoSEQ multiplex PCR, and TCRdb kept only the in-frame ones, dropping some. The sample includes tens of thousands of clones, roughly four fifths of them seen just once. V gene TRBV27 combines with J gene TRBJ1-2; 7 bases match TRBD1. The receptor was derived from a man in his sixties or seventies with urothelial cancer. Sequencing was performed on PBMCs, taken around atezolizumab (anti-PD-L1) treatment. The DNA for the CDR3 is TGTGCCAGCAGCAAGGACAGGACCAACTATGGCTACACCTTC. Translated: CASSKDRTNYGYTF.